This T cell receptor (beta chain) was recorded in a study of siplizumab effects on memory and regulatory T cells. With respect to this clone: The antigen remains unidentified.

The germline CDR1 and CDR2 sequences are ENHRY and SYGVKD. Trimming cost V 10 bases and J 2 bases; bases outside gene matches: 7. The CDR3 spans 14 residues. Assay: immunoSEQ multiplex PCR; the TCRdb copy retains only in-frame clones and omits some. The top ten clones hold about 3.5% of a sample with roughly 68,000 clones, approximately 82% of them seen once. Whole-study findings and limits: Naive T cells were seen as more diverse than memory cells and as major alloresponse contributors.

The sequenced sample consisted of memory CD4+ T cells sorted from blood. The gene calls are TRBV10-3 and TRBJ2-7; TRBD2 aligns across 11 bases. The sequence was collected from a human donor in good health. This chain's CDR3 is CATTGLAGTYEQYF. The CDR3 DNA is TGTGCCACCACAGGACTAGCGGGCACCTACGAGCAGTACTTC.